This TCR beta chain is from a study of OX40 agonist ivuxolimab in advanced cancers. Trimming stripped 3 bases from V and 0 bases from J, with 9 bases between. The CDR3 runs to 15 residues. The germline CDR1 and CDR2 sequences are KGHSH and LQKENI. Sequenced by immunoSEQ multiplex PCR; TCRdb stores in-frame clones only, minus some. The table lists 15,000 to 20,000 clones, over 75% of them singletons. Sample: CD4+ or CD8+ T cells sorted from blood, taken in a trial of the OX40 agonist ivuxolimab. This TCR derives from an adult with an advanced solid tumor such as melanoma, head and neck, liver or kidney cancer. This chain joins TRBV18 and TRBJ1-5; D might be TRBD1 (5 bases). DNA of the CDR3: TGTGCCAGCTCACCGACGGACACTAGCAATCAGCCCCAGCATTTT. It encodes CASSPTDTSNQPQHF.